This TCR beta chain was found in a study of CD8 T cells in ankylosing spondylitis. TCRdb called the 5' RACE reads again in MiXCR, with one record for every CDR3 protein. The sample records some 150,000 distinct CDR3 sequences, more than 40% being singletons. Notes on this clonotype: Its matching antigen is unknown.

Study-level findings and limits: A motif of seven or eight highly homologous TCR beta variants was seen as apparently characteristic of ankylosing spondylitis blood. Reportedly, significant enrichment of disease-linked clones occurred in matched ankylosing spondylitis synovial fluid.

The sample comprised synovial fluid, either unsorted or a sorted T cell fraction (not recorded which). The TCR sequence derives from a male donor with ankylosing spondylitis.

CDR3 protein: CSVGNERSNIQYF. CDR3 DNA sequence: TGCAGCGTGGGCAATGAGCGGAGTAACATTCAGTACTTC. J is TRBJ2-4 and V is TRBV29-1, with TRBD2 as a possible D gene (5 bases). This CDR3 is built from 13 residues. V was cut by 6 bases and J by 7 bases, with 16 bases left in between. Germline V CDR1 and CDR2: SQVTM, ANQGSEA.